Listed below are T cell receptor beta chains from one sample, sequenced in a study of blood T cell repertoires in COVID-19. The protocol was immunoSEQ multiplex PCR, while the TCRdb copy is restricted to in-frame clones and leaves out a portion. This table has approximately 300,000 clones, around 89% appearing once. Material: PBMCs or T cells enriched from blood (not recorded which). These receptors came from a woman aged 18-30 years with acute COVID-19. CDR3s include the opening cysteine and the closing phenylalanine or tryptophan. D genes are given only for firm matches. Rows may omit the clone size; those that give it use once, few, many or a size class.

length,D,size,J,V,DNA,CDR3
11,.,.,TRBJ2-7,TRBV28,TGTGCCAGCAGCTCCCCCTACGAGCAGTACTTC,CASSSPYEQYF
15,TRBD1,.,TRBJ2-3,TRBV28,TGTGCCAGCAGGGGCGAAAGGACAGGACCCGATACGCAGTATTTT,CASRGERTGPDTQYF
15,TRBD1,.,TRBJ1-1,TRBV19,TGTGCCAGTAGTAACCGGGACAGGTCTGGCACTGAAGCTTTCTTT,CASSNRDRSGTEAFF
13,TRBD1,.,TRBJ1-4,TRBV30,TGTGCCTCTACAGGGGGCGAAGGTGAAAAACTGTTTTTT,CASTGGEGEKLFF
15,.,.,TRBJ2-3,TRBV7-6,TGTGCCAGCAGCTTAGTGGGCAGGAGCACAGATACGCAGTATTTT,CASSLVGRSTDTQYF
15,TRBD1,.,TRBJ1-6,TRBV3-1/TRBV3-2,TGTGCCAGCAGCCATACGGACAGGGATAATTCACCCCTCCACTTT,CASSHTDRDNSPLHF
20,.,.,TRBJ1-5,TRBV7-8,TGTGCCAGCAGCTTAGGAGGTCAGGGGATCTCTCGATATAGCAATCAGCCCCAGCATTTT,CASSLGGQGISRYSNQPQHF
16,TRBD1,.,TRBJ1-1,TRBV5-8,TGTGCCAGCAGAAAGAGGGACAGGGTGTCGGACACTGAAGCTTTCTTT,CASRKRDRVSDTEAFF
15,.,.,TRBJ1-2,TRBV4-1,TGCGCCAGCAGCCCGGGAGGAGGAGGTGACTATGGCTACACCTTC,CASSPGGGGDYGYTF
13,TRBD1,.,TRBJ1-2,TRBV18,TGTGCCAGCTCACCGGGACAGGGGTTTGGCTACACCTTC,CASSPGQGFGYTF
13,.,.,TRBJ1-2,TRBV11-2,TGTGCCAGCAGTCGCACCGGGAGGGTGGGCTACACCTTC,CASSRTGRVGYTF
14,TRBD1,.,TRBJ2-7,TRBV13,TGTGCCAGCAGTCTCGGGACAGGGGGCGGCGAGCAGTACTTC,CASSLGTGGGEQYF
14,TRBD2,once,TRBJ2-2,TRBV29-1,TGCAGCGCGGGACTAGCGGTGAACACCGGGGAGCTGTTTTTT,CSAGLAVNTGELFF
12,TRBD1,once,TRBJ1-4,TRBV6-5,TGTGCCAGCAGGGGACAGGGCGAAAAACTGTTTTTT,CASRGQGEKLFF
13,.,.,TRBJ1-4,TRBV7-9,TGTGCCAGCAGCTTAGGCGGGGTTGAAAAACTGTTTTTT,CASSLGGVEKLFF
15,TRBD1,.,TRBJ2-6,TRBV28,TGTGCCAGCAGCGAGGGGACAGCTGGGGCCAACGTCCTGACTTTC,CASSEGTAGANVLTF
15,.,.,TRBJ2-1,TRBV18,TGTGCCAGCTCACCAGGGAGGGGGACTTACAATGAGCAGTTCTTC,CASSPGRGTYNEQFF
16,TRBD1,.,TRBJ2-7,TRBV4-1,TGCGCCAGCAGCCACGCCCGGGACAGGCCTTTCTACGAGCAGTACTTC,CASSHARDRPFYEQYF
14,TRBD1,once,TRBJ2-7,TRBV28,TGTGCCAGCACCTCGGCAGGGGGCTCCTACGAGCAGTACTTC,CASTSAGGSYEQYF
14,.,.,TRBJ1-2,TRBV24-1,TGTGCCACCAGTGACAGGGGAGCTAACTATGGCTACACCTTC,CATSDRGANYGYTF
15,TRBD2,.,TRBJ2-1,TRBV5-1,TGCGCCAGCAGCTTGGCTAGCGGGAGGGGAGATGAGCAGTTCTTC,CASSLASGRGDEQFF
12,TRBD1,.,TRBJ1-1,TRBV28,TGTGCCAGCAGTCGACAGGGATCTGAAGCTTTCTTT,CASSRQGSEAFF
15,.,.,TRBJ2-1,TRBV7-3,TGTGCCAGCAGCTTATCTGGGACTCAAGGGAATGAGCAGTTCTTC,CASSLSGTQGNEQFF
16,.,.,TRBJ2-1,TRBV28,TGTGCCAGCAGTTTCCAGGGCACCTCCTCCTACAATGAGCAGTTCTTC,CASSFQGTSSYNEQFF
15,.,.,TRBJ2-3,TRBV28,TGTGCCAGCAGTTTAGGACAGCACCCGGCAGATACGCAGTATTTT,CASSLGQHPADTQYF
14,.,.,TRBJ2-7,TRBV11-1,TGTGCCAGCAGCTTAGATTCCGCAGTCTACGAGCAGTACTTC,CASSLDSAVYEQYF
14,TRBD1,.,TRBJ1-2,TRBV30,TGTGCCTGGAGGAAAGGGGACAGGGGGCATGGCTACACCTTC,CAWRKGDRGHGYTF
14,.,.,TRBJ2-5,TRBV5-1,TGCGCCAGCAGCTATGGACAGCCCTCGCAGACCCAGTACTTC,CASSYGQPSQTQYF
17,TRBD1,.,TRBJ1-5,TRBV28,TGTGCCAGCAGTACCGGACAGGGACTGGTGGGGAATCAGCCCCAGCATTTT,CASSTGQGLVGNQPQHF
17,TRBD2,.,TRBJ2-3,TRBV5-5,TGTGCCAGCAGCTACTACTTGGGACTAGCGGGAGCAGATACGCAGTATTTT,CASSYYLGLAGADTQYF
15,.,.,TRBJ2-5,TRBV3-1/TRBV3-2,TGTGCCAGCAGCCAAGCGAAAATTTATGCGGAGACCCAGTACTTC,CASSQAKIYAETQYF
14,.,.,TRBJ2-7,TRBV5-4,TGTGCCAGCAGCTTTCAGACAGGACAGCGTGAGCAGTACTTC,CASSFQTGQREQYF
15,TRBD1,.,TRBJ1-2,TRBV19,TGTGCCAGTAGTAGAACAGGGGGCGTGGGCTATGGCTACACCTTC,CASSRTGGVGYGYTF
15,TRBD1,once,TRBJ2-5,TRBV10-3,TGTGCCATCAGTGGCGGACAGGCGTACCAAGAGACCCAGTACTTC,CAISGGQAYQETQYF
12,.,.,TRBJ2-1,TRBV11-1,TGTGCCAGCAGCTTATTTGAGGATGAGCAGTTCTTC,CASSLFEDEQFF
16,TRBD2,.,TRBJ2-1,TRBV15,TGTGCCACCAGCAGAGAGTTAGCGGGAGGGTACAATGAGCAGTTCTTC,CATSRELAGGYNEQFF
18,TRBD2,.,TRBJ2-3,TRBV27,TGTGCCAGCAGACAACCAACTAGCGGGAGGGCCCTTGCAGATACGCAGTATTTT,CASRQPTSGRALADTQYF
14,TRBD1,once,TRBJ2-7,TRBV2,TGTGCCAGCAGGGGGACAGGGGGTCGGAACGAGCAGTACTTC,CASRGTGGRNEQYF
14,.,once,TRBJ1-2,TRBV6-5,TGTGCCAGCAGTCCCGGACAGAGTAACTATGGCTACACCTTC,CASSPGQSNYGYTF
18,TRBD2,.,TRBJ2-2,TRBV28,TGTGCCAGCAGTTTATGGACTAGCGGGAGGTCGAACACCGGGGAGCTGTTTTTT,CASSLWTSGRSNTGELFF
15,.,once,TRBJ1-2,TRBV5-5,TGTGCCAGCATCGAATCAGGGGTCGCCGACTATGGCTACACCTTC,CASIESGVADYGYTF
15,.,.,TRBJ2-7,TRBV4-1,TGCGCCAGCAGCCAAGGAGGACAAACAGAATACGAGCAGTACTTC,CASSQGGQTEYEQYF
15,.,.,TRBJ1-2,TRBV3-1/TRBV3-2,TGTGCCAGCAGCCAGATTATTCGAGCTAACTATGGCTACACCTTC,CASSQIIRANYGYTF
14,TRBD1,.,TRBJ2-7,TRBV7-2,TGTGCCAGCAGCCCCGGGACAGGGGCGTACGAGCAGTACTTC,CASSPGTGAYEQYF
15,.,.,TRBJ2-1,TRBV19,TGTGCCAGTACTAAGCGGCCCGTCGAATACAATGAGCAGTTCTTC,CASTKRPVEYNEQFF